What follows are 26 T cell receptor beta chains derived from one specimen sequenced in a study of T cell responses to AZD1222 COVID-19 vaccine. The repertoire was sequenced with immunoSEQ multiplex PCR; TCRdb's copy has only in-frame clones and lacks some. The sample carries about 110,000 clones, around 90% recorded once. The sample was peripheral blood, taken on day 0 of AZD1222 vaccination. These receptors came from an adult in good health.

The genes are TRBV7-2 and TRBJ2-5; D is unresolved. CDR1 is SGHTA, CDR2 FQGNSA, per germline. CDR3 size: 13 residues. Trimming removed 2 bases from V and 5 bases from J, with 9 bases in between. CDR3 region: CASSLMLRETQYF. Written as DNA, the CDR3 is TGTGCCAGCAGCTTAATGCTCAGGGAGACCCAGTACTTC. The full variable domain, its missing parts supplied by reference TRBV7-2 and TRBJ2-5, is GAGVSQSPSNKVTEKGKDVELRCDPISGHTALYWYRQSLGQGLEFLIYFQGNSAPDKSGLPSDRFSAERTGGSVSTLTIQRTQQEDSAVYLCASSLMLRETQYFGPGTRLLVL.

This clone was detected a few times. In DNA, the CDR3 is TGTGCCAGCAGCTTAGCGGCAGGGGATACCCTCCACTTT. The encoded protein is CASSLAAGDTLHF. The chain recombines TRBV7-2 with TRBJ1-6; D is perhaps TRBD1 (6 bases). Germline V lookup: CDR1 SGHTA, CDR2 FQGNSA. This CDR3 region has 13 residues. Trimming stripped 0 bases from V and 14 bases from J, with 11 bases between.

The gene calls are TRBV4-1 and TRBJ2-1; D remains ambiguous. The CDR3 spans 17 residues. In germline, CDR1 is MGHRA, CDR2 YSYEKL. The V end lost 0 bases, the J end lost 9 bases, and 21 bases lay between the germline ends. The CDR3 reads CASSQEASLALFGEQFF. The DNA for the CDR3 is TGCGCCAGCAGCCAAGAAGCTAGTTTGGCCCTCTTTGGTGAGCAGTTCTTC.

The chain links TRBV4-1 to TRBJ1-1; perhaps TRBD1 as D (5 bases). With 0 bases removed from V and 11 bases from J, the gap between germline ends came to 16 bases. CDR1 is MGHRA and CDR2 is YSYEKL in the germline V gene. This CDR3 has 14 amino acids. CDR3 residues: CASSQDPWTSEAFF. The CDR3 DNA reads as TGCGCCAGCAGCCAAGATCCTTGGACATCGGAGGCTTTCTTT.

The V call is TRBV7-2, the J call TRBJ2-5; 7 nucleotides line up with TRBD2. With 1 base clipped from V and 1 base from J, the junction kept 3 bases outside the gene matches. Germline V gives CDR1 SGHTA, CDR2 FQGNSA. The CDR3 runs to 15 residues. The CDR3 loop reads CASSLVAGVQETQYF. The CDR3 bases are TGTGCCAGCAGCTTAGTTGCGGGAGTCCAAGAGACCCAGTACTTC. Full variable domain (remainder filled in from reference TRBV7-2 and TRBJ2-5): GAGVSQSPSNKVTEKGKDVELRCDPISGHTALYWYRQSLGQGLEFLIYFQGNSAPDKSGLPSDRFSAERTGGSVSTLTIQRTQQEDSAVYLCASSLVAGVQETQYFGPGTRLLVL.

The rearrangement joins TRBV4-2 to TRBJ2-1; D gene uncertain. V lost 0 bases and J 6 bases, leaving 15 bases between the germline ends. Looked up from germline, CDR1 is LGHNA and CDR2 is YNFKEQ. The CDR3 length is 16 residues. The CDR3 region is CASSQEGMAPPNEQFF. As DNA, the CDR3 is TGTGCCAGCAGCCAAGAGGGAATGGCACCCCCCAATGAGCAGTTCTTC.

The V call is TRBV7-3, the J call TRBJ2-7, with 7 positions matching TRBD2. The V and J ends lost 3 bases and 2 bases, in that order; junction bases with no gene match: 4. Germline V gene data show CDR1 as SGHTA and CDR2 as FQGTGA. The CDR3 is made up of 14 amino acids. The CDR3, as DNA: TGTGCCAGCAGCTTGGGGGGGACCCCCTACGAGCAGTACTTC. This sequence encodes CASSLGGTPYEQYF.

This chain joins TRBV28 and TRBJ2-5, with TRBD2 matching 10 bases. V shed 4 bases and J 5 bases; nucleotides not matched to a gene: 4. CDR3 length equals 14 residues. CDR1 and CDR2 from the germline V gene are MDHEN and SYDVKM. CDR3 in DNA: TGTGCCAGCAGTTCAGCGGGAGGGGTCGAGACCCAGTACTTC. This gives the protein CASSSAGGVETQYF.

The rearrangement uses TRBV10-2 and TRBJ2-7; D is perhaps TRBD2 (5 bases). The CDR3 runs 15 residues. The V and J ends lost 6 bases and 4 bases respectively, with 19 bases between them. In germline, CDR1 is WSHSY, CDR2 SAAADI. The CDR3 loop is CASRIPHLAGYEQYF. Written as DNA, the CDR3 is TGCGCCAGCAGGATCCCTCACCTAGCTGGTTACGAGCAGTACTTC.

V gene TRBV11-2 combines with J gene TRBJ1-2; D unresolved. With 1 base removed from V and 1 base from J, the gap between germline ends came to 4 bases. The CDR3 consists of 13 residues. Germline V CDR1 and CDR2: SGHAT, FQNNGV. The CDR3 region has the DNA TGTGCCAGCAGCTTAGGGGGTAACTATGGCTACACCTTC. This translates into CASSLGGNYGYTF.

This chain links TRBV15 with TRBJ1-1; weak D call: TRBD1 (5 bases). Trimming cost V 0 bases and J 0 bases, with 11 bases left between them. The CDR3 totals 16 residues. Germline CDR1 is LNHNV and CDR2 is YYDKDF (reference sequence). The CDR3 coding sequence is TGTGCCACCAGCAGAGATTTCGGGGGGATGAACACTGAAGCTTTCTTT. Amino acids: CATSRDFGGMNTEAFF.

The chain uses TRBV12-3 or TRBV12-4 and TRBJ1-5; TRBD1 aligns across 7 bases. The ends lost 6 bases at V and 3 bases at J; junction bases unmatched: 2. The CDR3 spans 13 residues. DNA of the CDR3: TGTGCCAGCAGGGGACAGACCAATCAGCCCCAGCATTTT. Translating gives CASRGQTNQPQHF.

V and J are TRBV24-1 and TRBJ2-1, with 14 nucleotides matching TRBD2. CDR1 and CDR2 from the germline V gene are KGHDR and SFDVKD. V trimming: 3 bases; J trimming: 0 bases; junction bases outside the gene matches: 6. CDR3 length: 19 amino acids. The CDR3 reads CATSDRLAGGRSSYNEQFF. For the CDR3, the DNA is TGTGCCACCAGTGATCGACTAGCGGGGGGGAGGAGCTCCTACAATGAGCAGTTCTTC.

The rearrangement joins TRBV3-1 (or the pseudogene TRBV3-2) to TRBJ1-1; 8 bases map to TRBD1. Germline loops: CDR1 LGHDT, CDR2 YNNKEL (reference sequence). The length of the CDR3 is 15 residues. V was pared by 4 bases and J by 5 bases, with 9 bases of the junction left unmatched. CDR3 DNA: TGTGCCAGCAGCCCCGGGACAGGCCATTATACTGAAGCTTTCTTT. Translation gives CASSPGTGHYTEAFF.

The sample holds one count of this clone. This chain links TRBV4-3 with TRBJ1-6; TRBD1 is a possible D gene (6 bases). Per germline, CDR1 LGHNA and CDR2 YSLEER. The ends were cut back, 0 bases at V and 10 bases at J, with 13 bases in the middle. The CDR3 contains 15 residues. The chain's CDR3 is CASSQDRGRGSPLHF. CDR3 nucleotide sequence: TGCGCCAGCAGCCAAGACAGGGGTCGGGGCTCACCCCTCCACTTT.

The chain combines TRBV4-3 with TRBJ1-2; D ambiguous. CDR1 and CDR2 (germline): LGHNA, YSLEER. The CDR3 runs 16 residues. V lost 1 base, J lost 6 bases, and 18 bases lay in between. CDR3 DNA: TGCGCCAGCAGCCAAGCCCGAGCGTGGGGTCGGAATGGCTACACCTTC. This gives the protein CASSQARAWGRNGYTF.

In its sample, this clone was seen once. CDR3 region: CASTSSADTQYF. The CDR3, as DNA: TGTGCCAGCACCTCATCAGCGGATACGCAGTATTTT. This rearrangement joins TRBV6-5 to TRBJ2-3; D gene ambiguous. The ends were cut back, 7 bases at V and 6 bases at J, with 11 bases in the middle. The CDR3 covers 12 residues. Germline CDR1 and CDR2: MNHEY and SVGAGI.

This clone was seen a handful of times. The rearrangement links TRBV19 to TRBJ1-2; D might be TRBD1 (5 bases). V lost 7 bases to trimming and J lost 5 bases, with 26 bases between them. Germline V lookup: CDR1 LNHDA, CDR2 SQIVND (reference sequence). The CDR3 runs to 17 residues. The CDR3 loop reads CASTTTHNQGPTYGYTF. DNA for the CDR3: TGTGCCAGTACCACGACGCACAACCAGGGACCCACTTATGGCTACACCTTC.

This clone was detected once. The J gene is TRBJ2-7, the V gene TRBV7-2; D might be TRBD1 (6 bases). Germline assignment: CDR1 SGHTA and CDR2 FQGNSA. The CDR3 covers 14 residues. The V end lost 1 base, the J end lost 5 bases, and 12 bases lay between the germline ends. The CDR3 DNA is TGTGCCAGCAGCTTAGGAGACAGGAAAAACGAGCAGTACTTC. This encodes CASSLGDRKNEQYF.

The V gene is TRBV20-1, the J gene TRBJ2-1; no clear D gene. Trimming left V 3 bases short and J 2 bases short, with 2 bases between. Germline values: CDR1 DFQATT, CDR2 SNEGSKA (reference sequence). The CDR3 has 11 residues. The DNA of the CDR3 is TGCAGTGCTAGCCCCTACAATGAGCAGTTCTTC. It translates to CSASPYNEQFF.

This chain links TRBV5-4 with TRBJ2-5; no clear D. The CDR3 contains 14 residues. Trimming pared 0 bases from V and 0 bases from J, leaving 6 bases between. Germline values: CDR1 SGHNT, CDR2 YYREEE (reference sequence). This CDR3 reads CASSLVEYQETQYF. The CDR3 coding sequence is TGTGCCAGCAGCTTGGTTGAGTACCAAGAGACCCAGTACTTC.

The gene calls are TRBV3-1 (or the pseudogene TRBV3-2) and TRBJ2-1; no clear D. In germline, CDR1 is LGHDT, CDR2 YNNKEL (reference sequence). The length of the CDR3 is 14 residues. The V gene lost 4 bases and the J gene lost 5 bases, with 12 bases spanning the gap. The CDR3 coding sequence is TGTGCCAGCAGCCCCCGGACGGCGCACAATGAGCAGTTCTTC. Amino acid sequence: CASSPRTAHNEQFF.

Concerning this clone: The junction departs from the called germline gene at one end, perhaps through a read error. The chain links TRBV27 to TRBJ1-2; 8 nucleotides match TRBD1. Germline V CDR1 and CDR2: MNHEY, SMNVEV (reference sequence). The CDR3 has 20 residues. The CDR3 DNA reads TGTACCAGCAGTGAATTAGGGTCGTGGAGACAGGGGAGAATAAGGTATGGCTACACCTTC. This gives the protein CTSSELGSWRQGRIRYGYTF.

The J gene is TRBJ1-4, the V gene TRBV2; possible D gene TRBD1, 5 bases. V was shortened by 4 bases and J by 3 bases, with 15 bases between the two germline ends. The CDR3 runs to 16 residues. Germline V lookup: CDR1 SNHLY, CDR2 FYNNEI. For the CDR3, the DNA is TGTGCCAGCAGTGCCCAACAGGTTTCAGCTAATGAAAAACTGTTTTTT. Translated, it gives CASSAQQVSANEKLFF. Looking up the rest from reference TRBV2 and TRBJ1-4 gives the full variable domain: EPEVTQTPSHQVTQMGQEVILRCVPISNHLYFYWYRQILGQKVEFLVSFYNNEISEKSEIFDDQFSVERPDGSNFTLKIRSTKLEDSAMYFCASSAQQVSANEKLFFGSGTQLSVL.

The rearrangement uses TRBV7-2 and TRBJ1-2; the D gene is possibly TRBD1 (5 bases). The CDR3 loop spans 15 amino acids. Germline values: CDR1 SGHTA, CDR2 FQGNSA. V lost 1 base and J 2 bases, leaving 11 bases between the germline ends. The CDR3 protein is CASSLVGGDNYGYTF. The DNA for the CDR3 is TGTGCCAGCAGCTTAGTTGGGGGAGACAACTATGGCTACACCTTC.

The rearrangement links TRBV28 to TRBJ2-1; TRBD2 might be the D (6 bases). Trimming took 8 bases from V and 2 from J, leaving 13 bases between them. Germline V gene data show CDR1 as MDHEN and CDR2 as SYDVKM. CDR3 length: 14 amino acids. The CDR3 region is CASGIAATYNEQFF. CDR3 nucleotides: TGTGCCAGCGGGATAGCGGCAACCTACAATGAGCAGTTCTTC.